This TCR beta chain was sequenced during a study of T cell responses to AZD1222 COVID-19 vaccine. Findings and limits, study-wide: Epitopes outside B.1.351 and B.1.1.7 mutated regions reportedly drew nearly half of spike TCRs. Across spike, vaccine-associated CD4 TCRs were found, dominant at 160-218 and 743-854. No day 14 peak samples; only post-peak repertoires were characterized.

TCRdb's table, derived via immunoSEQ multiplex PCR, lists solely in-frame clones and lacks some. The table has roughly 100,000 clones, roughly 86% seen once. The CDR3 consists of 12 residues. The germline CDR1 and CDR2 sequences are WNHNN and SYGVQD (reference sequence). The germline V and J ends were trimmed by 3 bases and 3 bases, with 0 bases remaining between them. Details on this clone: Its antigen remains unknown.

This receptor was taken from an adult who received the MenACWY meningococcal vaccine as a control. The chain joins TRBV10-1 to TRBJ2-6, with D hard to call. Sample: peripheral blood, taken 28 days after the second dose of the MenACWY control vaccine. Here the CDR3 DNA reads TGCGCCAGCAGTGATGGGGCCAACGTCCTGACTTTC. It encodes CASSDGANVLTF.